This T cell receptor (beta chain) was captured in a study of blood T cells in healthy people across ages. General observations from the study: While age rose, TCR beta diversity per million T cells dropped in a roughly linear way. PBMC samples, being unsorted, prevented any conclusive comparison of naive and antigen-experienced cells.

About this clonotype: What it binds is unknown.

With a J-beta primer mix and a sample-barcoded 5' primer, a second PCR ran roughly 6 to 11 cycles. A tag from a template-switch adaptor with 12 random nucleotides marked each cDNA molecule. The study obtained at least 2.5 million CDR3-containing paired-end reads from every sample. TCRdb itself ran the 5' RACE reads through MiXCR, one entry per CDR3 protein. Of roughly 1,500,000 distinct CDR3 sequences listed, around 42% are singletons. CDR3 length equals 16 residues. Per the germline V gene, CDR1 is DFQATT and CDR2 is SNEGSKA (reference sequence). With V trimmed by 3 bases and J by 3 bases, 7 bases remained unmatched.

The TCR comes from a woman younger than 30 in good health. Input material: blood. J is TRBJ2-1 and V is TRBV20-1; TRBD2 aligns across 11 bases. CDR3 nucleotide sequence: TGCAGTGCTAGCGCACTAGCGGGAGTCGGCTACAATGAGCAGTTCTTC. Encoded protein: CSASALAGVGYNEQFF.